These T cell receptor beta chains were read from a single sample in a study of CD8+ T cells in alopecia areata. Sequencing was performed with immunoSEQ multiplex PCR; in TCRdb, only in-frame clones are kept and a portion is missing. Among 180,000 or so clones listed, about 61% were seen once. The sample here was CD4+ T cells sorted from blood, taken at approximately week 60, from a patient treated with tofacitinib. Receptors were obtained from a human donor with alopecia areata. Both conserved end residues are trimmed from each CDR3.

TRBV7-9,ASNSRGDIETQY
TRBV5-1,ASSLWGSPGETQY
TRBV5-1,ASSLALAESDTQY
TRBV4-1,ASSQGPPQISYEQY
TRBV11-2,ASSPSSGGYSGYT
TRBV27,ASSLNTGANVLT
TRBV25-1,ATGDRGSSGANVLT
TRBV30,AWSIGRANNQPQH
TRBV2,ASSIRAPR
TRBV29-1,SGGEAGGELF
TRBV5-1,ASSLEGQGIYNEQF
TRBV29-1,SVRSQVYEQY
TRBV30,AWTVGVNAEKLF
TRBV7-9,GTGLNGEAF
TRBV7-8,ASSSMSSPEREGDTQY
TRBV18,ASSPLAGATSTDTQY
TRBV7-9,ASSSRALRETQY
TRBV14,ASSQVIGTPEKLF
TRBV29-1,SPIVENIQY
TRBV10-3,AIRTGLDTEAF
TRBV6-5,ASSSRGLSNQPQH
TRBV5-1,ASSFSDSPLYGYT
TRBV6-5,ASSSLSGEQY
TRBV19,ASSRGHSGGNQPQH
TRBV29-1,SVGVGGWYEQY
TRBV10-3,AISPGPSEQY
TRBV29-1,SVALGTASGNTIY
TRBV30,AWSLGATNEKLF
TRBV5-6,ASSWGQLEQETQY
TRBV18,ASSPDTGELF
TRBV7-9,ASSRQRQVPKQY
TRBV29-1,SVDGQTYGYT
TRBV5-1,ASRDDSRHLDTQY
TRBV10-3,AIRAGGTGGMDEQF
TRBV29-1,SAAGLATNEKLF
TRBV29-1,SVVESGRQGTFEQY
TRBV7-3,ASSTSGGGEQF
TRBV6-5,ASSYRLAGGETQY